This entry describes one TCR beta chain. Antigen unknown. The record originates from a study of graft-versus-host responses after intestinal transplantation. The CDR3 consists of 13 residues. Germline V gene lookup returns CDR1 SGDLS and CDR2 YYNGEE. V lost 0 bases, J lost 8 bases, and 11 bases lay in between. TCRdb's copy holds only in-frame clones and misses some; the assay was immunoSEQ multiplex PCR. The profile covers 90,000 to 150,000 clones, with 90% to 95% appearing a single time and more than 0.1% taken by the ten largest. The sequence was obtained from a human donor who received an intestinal transplant. The sample was unstimulated CD4+ T cells sorted from spleen or lymph node cells, taken before intestinal transplant. V and J are TRBV9 and TRBJ1-2; D remains unclear. CDR3 sequence (DNA): TGTGCCAGCAGCGTAGGGGAGGAGGCGGGCTACACCTTC. As protein: CASSVGEEAGYTF.